The T cell receptor (beta chain) described here comes from a study of T-cell reconstitution after alpha-beta-depleted transplantation in children (dated by TCRdb to 2015 to 2016). With regard to the full study: Using TCR repertoire profiling, the study followed T-cell immune reconstitution in a quantitative way in children after TCRalphabeta/CD19-depleted allogeneic hematopoietic cell transplantation.

To prepare the library, PCR was applied. Sequencer: Illumina HiSeq 2500. Molecular barcoding was employed in the preparation of TCR libraries, with unique molecular identifiers being used to normalize TCRbeta repertoire quantification. TCRdb ran its own pipeline on the public reads, namely fastp trimming at Q25 and MiXCR clone calling, and kept in-frame beta chains. Under each unique CDR3 protein, matching rows form one entry showing the most common genes and DNA. This sample comprises under 140,000 distinct CDR3 sequences, around a tenth of them detected only once. Over 8% of the sample rests with the top ten. From cysteine to phenylalanine, the CDR3 is 13 amino acids long. Only CDR3 DNA is held: 39 bases, read in frame from base 1. The germline V gene encodes CDR1 SEHNR and CDR2 FQNEAQ (reference sequence). Relative to germline, V is missing 8 bases and J is missing 2 bases, with 4 bases of the junction outside any gene match.

This clonotype was counted ten times or more. Its antigen is not yet known. Per-base quality was not reported, and no clone a single base away is much larger than it. The chain was built from TRBV7-9 and TRBJ2-3; the junction holds 7 bases that match TRBD1. The sequence was collected from a human donor who donated a stem cell graft to a child with acute lymphoblastic leukemia. This specimen was PBMCs from the stem cell graft donor, taken from the stem cell graft. The CDR3 region has the sequence CASPGQSTDTQYF. The DNA is as follows: TGTGCCAGCCCGGGACAGTCCACAGATACGCAGTATTTT.